The rows below give T cell receptor beta chains drawn from one sample of a study of cytomegalovirus exposure and HLA in healthy donors. Sequenced by immunoSEQ multiplex PCR; TCRdb stores in-frame clones only, minus some. Of approximately 170,000 clones listed, roughly 75% were seen once; the top ten hold roughly 5%. Material for sequencing was PBMCs. All receptors derive from a male donor in good health and CMV-seronegative. Both conserved end residues are part of each CDR3. D genes are given only for firm matches. The size field is filled for only some rows; it gives once, few, many or a size class.

-	TRBJ1-4	-	TRBV30	CAWSPGQATNEKLFF	TGTGCCTGGAGTCCCGGACAAGCAACTAATGAAAAACTGTTTTTT
-	TRBJ2-7	-	TRBV28	CASTGAGNYEQYF	TGTGCCAGCACAGGGGCAGGGAATTACGAGCAGTACTTC
-	TRBJ2-7	TRBD1	TRBV4-1	CASSQGLGRGRTGSYEQYF	TGCGCCAGCAGCCAAGGACTAGGGCGGGGCAGGACAGGGTCCTACGAGCAGTACTTC
-	TRBJ1-4	TRBD1	TRBV6-1	CASSEAPGGGEKLFF	TGTGCCAGCAGTGAAGCGCCAGGGGGAGGTGAAAAACTGTTTTTT
-	TRBJ2-3	-	TRBV7-3	CASSPAGGRTDTQYF	TGTGCCAGCAGCCCTGCTGGGGGCCGCACAGATACGCAGTATTTT
-	TRBJ2-1	-	TRBV7-9	CASSTGTSQANEQFF	TGTGCCAGCAGCACTGGGACATCCCAGGCCAATGAGCAGTTCTTC
-	TRBJ1-6	-	TRBV7-3	CASSTTGRVNSPLHF	TGTGCCAGCAGCACTACAGGGAGGGTTAATTCACCCCTCCACTTT
-	TRBJ2-3	TRBD1	TRBV7-9	CSSSSTTGGTDTQYF	TGTTCCAGCAGCTCGACGACAGGGGGCACAGATACGCAGTATTTT
-	TRBJ1-4	-	TRBV7-8	CASSLGGGRGTNEKLFF	TGTGCCAGCAGCTTAGGGGGGGGTAGGGGAACTAATGAAAAACTGTTTTTT
-	TRBJ2-7	TRBD1	TRBV7-9	CASSADRGRIEQYF	TGTGCCAGCAGCGCGGACAGGGGGCGAATCGAGCAGTACTTC
-	TRBJ2-2	-	TRBV7-8	CASSLDTNTGELFF	TGTGCCAGCAGCTTAGACACGAACACCGGGGAGCTGTTTTTT
-	TRBJ1-6	-	TRBV6-5	CASRGHPPNSPLHF	TGTGCCAGCAGAGGACATCCTCCTAATTCACCCCTCCACTTT
-	TRBJ2-7	-	TRBV5-1	CASSLGYQGSEQYF	TGCGCCAGCAGCTTGGGATACCAGGGATCCGAGCAGTACTTC
-	TRBJ1-5	-	TRBV11-2	CASSLASYQPQHF	TGTGCCAGCAGCTTAGCCTCTTATCAGCCCCAGCATTTT
-	TRBJ2-2	-	TRBV27	CASSFILRNTGELFF	TGTGCCAGCAGTTTCATACTTCGGAACACCGGGGAGCTGTTTTTT
-	TRBJ2-7	-	TRBV9	CASGSGDSYEQYF	TGTGCCAGCGGTTCGGGGGACTCCTACGAGCAGTACTTC
-	TRBJ2-7	TRBD1	TRBV18	CASSPPGQGSYEQYF	TGTGCCAGCTCACCACCGGGACAGGGCTCCTACGAGCAGTACTTC
-	TRBJ1-2	-	TRBV2	CASSGEQGSGYTF	TGTGCCAGCAGTGGAGAGCAGGGAAGTGGCTACACCTTC
-	TRBJ2-7	TRBD2	TRBV7-9	CASSNTGTSGEQYF	TGTGCCAGCAGCAACACCGGGACTAGCGGCGAGCAGTACTTC
-	TRBJ1-2	-	TRBV30	CAWEGGGGSYTF	TGTGCCTGGGAGGGGGGGGGAGGTAGCTACACCTTC
-	TRBJ1-5	-	TRBV7-8	CASSPRRDASNQPQHF	TGTGCCAGCAGCCCGCGGCGGGACGCCAGCAATCAGCCCCAGCATTTT
few	TRBJ1-2	TRBD1	TRBV19	CASSSAQGMVSGYTF	TGTGCCAGTAGTAGCGCACAGGGGATGGTTAGTGGCTACACCTTC
-	TRBJ2-7	TRBD1	TRBV6-5	CASSYQGQGTYEQYF	TGTGCCAGCAGTTACCAGGGACAGGGGACCTACGAGCAGTACTTC
-	TRBJ2-7	TRBD1	TRBV9	CASSLRDSASYEQYF	TGTGCCAGCAGCTTAAGGGACAGCGCTTCATACGAGCAGTACTTC
few	TRBJ2-5	TRBD1	TRBV4-2	CASSQARGQVETQYF	TGTGCCAGCAGCCAAGCGAGGGGGCAGGTAGAGACCCAGTACTTC
-	TRBJ2-7	-	TRBV19	CASSMRREGTEQYF	TGTGCCAGTAGTATGAGGAGGGAAGGTACCGAGCAGTACTTC
once	TRBJ2-7	TRBD2	TRBV27	CASSGSGRYEQYF	TGTGCCAGCAGCGGTAGCGGGAGATACGAGCAGTACTTC
-	TRBJ2-3	-	TRBV9	CASSVGQGTSTDTQYF	TGTGCCAGCAGCGTAGGGCAGGGTACTAGCACAGATACGCAGTATTTT
-	TRBJ2-3	-	TRBV4-3	CASSPLGLTSDTQYF	TGCGCCAGCAGCCCCTTGGGGCTGACTTCAGATACGCAGTATTTT
-	TRBJ2-7	-	TRBV18	CASSPPFGQLNYEQYF	TGTGCCAGCTCACCACCCTTCGGACAGTTAAACTACGAGCAGTACTTC
-	TRBJ2-1	TRBD2	TRBV12-5	CASGLGGGANNEQFF	TGTGCTAGTGGTTTAGGCGGGGGGGCGAACAATGAGCAGTTCTTC
-	TRBJ2-7	TRBD1	TRBV28	CASGPGQGYEQYF	TGTGCCAGTGGGCCGGGACAGGGCTACGAGCAGTACTTC
-	TRBJ1-3	-	TRBV18	CASSPETAGSGNTIYF	TGTGCCAGCTCACCAGAGACGGCAGGCTCTGGAAACACCATATATTTT
-	TRBJ2-3	-	TRBV5-8	CASSLKRGGTDTQYF	TGTGCCAGCAGCTTGAAACGGGGAGGCACAGATACGCAGTATTTT
-	TRBJ2-1	-	TRBV11-1	CASSLRGSSYNEQFF	TGTGCCAGCAGCTTAAGGGGTTCTTCCTACAATGAGCAGTTCTTC
-	TRBJ2-7	-	TRBV5-6	CASSFSPYEQYF	TGTGCCAGCAGCTTTAGCCCCTACGAGCAGTACTTC
-	TRBJ1-5	-	TRBV2	CASSEQGGAEPQHF	TGTGCCAGCAGTGAACAAGGGGGGGCGGAGCCCCAGCATTTT
-	TRBJ2-3	TRBD1	TRBV13	CASSTRTGAADTQYF	TGTGCCAGCAGCACTCGGACAGGGGCCGCAGATACGCAGTATTTT
-	TRBJ1-5	TRBD1	TRBV27	CASSVIWDSHQPQHF	TGTGCCAGCAGTGTGATATGGGACAGCCATCAGCCCCAGCATTTT
few	TRBJ2-6	TRBD1	TRBV18	CASSPVAGGSGANVLTF	TGTGCCAGCTCACCAGTGGCAGGGGGTTCTGGGGCCAACGTCCTGACTTTC
-	TRBJ2-7	-	TRBV5-4	CASSGGGNSYEQYF	TGTGCCAGCAGCGGGGGGGGCAACTCCTACGAGCAGTACTTC
-	TRBJ1-1	TRBD1	TRBV28	CASSRIGYEAQGRAFF	TGTGCCAGCAGCCGAATCGGGTATGAGGCACAGGGGCGAGCTTTCTTT
-	TRBJ2-5	-	TRBV7-4	CASRQPGQRGETQYF	TGTGCCAGCAGACAACCGGGACAGCGGGGGGAGACCCAGTACTTC
-	TRBJ2-1	TRBD1	TRBV30	CAWSRQGAYNEQFF	TGTGCCTGGAGTAGACAGGGGGCCTACAATGAGCAGTTCTTC
large	TRBJ1-5	-	TRBV15	CATSRGGDGNQPQHF	TGTGCCACCAGCAGAGGGGGGGACGGCAATCAGCCCCAGCATTTT
once	TRBJ2-7	-	TRBV7-3	CASSFGSGSYEQYF	TGTGCCAGCAGCTTTGGTAGCGGCTCCTACGAGCAGTACTTC